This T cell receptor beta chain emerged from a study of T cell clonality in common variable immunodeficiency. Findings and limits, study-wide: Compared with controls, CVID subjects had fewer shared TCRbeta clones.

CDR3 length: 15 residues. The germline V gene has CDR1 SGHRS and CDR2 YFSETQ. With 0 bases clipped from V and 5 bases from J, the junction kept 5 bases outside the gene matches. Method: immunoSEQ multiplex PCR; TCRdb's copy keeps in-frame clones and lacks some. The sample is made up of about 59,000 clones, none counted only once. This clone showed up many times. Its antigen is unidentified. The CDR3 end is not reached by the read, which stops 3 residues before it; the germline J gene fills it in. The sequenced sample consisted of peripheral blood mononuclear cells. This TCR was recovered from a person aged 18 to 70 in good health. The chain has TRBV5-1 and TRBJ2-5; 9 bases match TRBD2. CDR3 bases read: TGCGCCAGCAGCTTGGGGACTAGCGCATCCGAGACC. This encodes CASSLGTSASET. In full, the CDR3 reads CASSLGTSASETQYF.